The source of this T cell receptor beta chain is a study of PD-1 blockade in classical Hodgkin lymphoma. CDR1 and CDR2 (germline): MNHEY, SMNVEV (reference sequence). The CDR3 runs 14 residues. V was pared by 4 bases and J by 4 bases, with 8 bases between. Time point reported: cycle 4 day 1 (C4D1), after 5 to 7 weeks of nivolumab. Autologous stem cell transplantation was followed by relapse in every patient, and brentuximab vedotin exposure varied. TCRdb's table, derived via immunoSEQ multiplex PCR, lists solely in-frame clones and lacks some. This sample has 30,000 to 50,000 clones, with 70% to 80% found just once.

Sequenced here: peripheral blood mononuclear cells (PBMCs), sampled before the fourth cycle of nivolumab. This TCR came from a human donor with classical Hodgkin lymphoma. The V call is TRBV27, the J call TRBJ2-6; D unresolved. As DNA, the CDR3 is TGTGCCAGCAGTTCGGCCTCCGGGGCCAACGTCCTGACTTTC. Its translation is CASSSASGANVLTF.